This TCR beta chain was observed in a study of blood T cells in healthy people across ages. This clonotype turned up a few times. The length of the CDR3 is 18 residues. The germline gives CDR1 SQVTM, CDR2 ANQGSEA. J lost 0 bases, V lost 0 bases, and 13 bases had no gene match. A J-beta primer mix and a sample-barcoded 5' primer were used in a second PCR of about 7 to 11 cycles. TCRdb recomputed calls from the 5' RACE reads with MiXCR, one row per CDR3 protein. This table holds 1.2 million to 1.5 million distinct CDR3 sequences, 40% to 50% found once. Those donating, healthy Caucasian individuals from Russia, were aged roughly 6 to 95.

The chain uses TRBV29-1 and TRBJ2-7; 8 bases map to TRBD1. The sequenced material came from blood. The clonotype comes from a woman between 18 and 29 years old in good health. CDR3 protein: CSVEDPLTGDKTSYEQYF. The CDR3 bases are TGCAGCGTTGAAGACCCTTTGACAGGGGATAAGACCTCCTACGAGCAGTACTTC.